The clone carrying this T cell receptor beta chain has only a few counts. Antigen specificity is unknown. Given a much more abundant clone one base away, this may be a read error. This record comes from a study of blood T cells in healthy people across ages. Study details: About one barcoded TCR beta cDNA was captured per two T cells. General observations from the study: Both naive CD4+ cell counts and diversity were greater in long-lived donors than in aged donors.

Total RNA, at least 5.5 micrograms per sample, was extracted from PBMCs. With a J-beta primer mix and a sample-barcoded 5' primer, a second PCR ran 7 to 11 cycles. No fewer than 2.5 million CDR3-containing paired-end reads came from each sample. TCRdb reanalysed the 5' RACE reads using MiXCR and keeps one entry per CDR3 protein. The sample carries about 630,000 distinct CDR3 sequences, more than 20% recorded once. The J segment lost 7 bases and the V segment lost 8 bases, leaving 9 bases of the junction unmatched. This CDR3 comprises 13 residues. Germline values: CDR1 SQVTM, CDR2 ANQGSEA. The source is a man in his 70s in good health. This chain uses TRBV29-1 with TRBJ1-2; 11 bases fit TRBD1. Specimen: blood. The CDR3 region is CSTSDRGHGGYTF. As DNA, the CDR3 is TGCAGCACCTCGGACAGGGGGCATGGTGGCTACACCTTC.